The clone carrying this T cell receptor beta chain was seen just once. Its antigen remains unidentified. The data were obtained in a study of shared clonotypes between healthy human individuals. Notes on the study in general: The sharing of roughly 5% of naive CD4 clonotypes was seen across a handful of donors.

This table comes from immunoSEQ multiplex PCR, and its TCRdb copy is limited to in-frame clones, with some not included. The sample yields 950,000 to 1,100,000 clones, more than 60% seen once. This sequence originates from a man between 18 and 29 years old in good health. What was sequenced was memory CD4+ T cells sorted from blood. Subset in this sample: CD45RA-negative fraction.

The CDR3 is CASSSYGEAGELFF. In nucleotides, the CDR3 is TGTGCCAGCAGCTCATACGGGGAGGCCGGGGAGCTGTTTTTT. This rearrangement joins TRBV7-2 to TRBJ2-2; tentative D call: TRBD2 (6 bases). Per the germline V gene, CDR1 is SGHTA and CDR2 is FQGNSA. With 4 bases removed from V and 6 bases from J, the gap between germline ends came to 12 bases. The CDR3 has 14 amino acids.